This T cell receptor beta chain emerged from a study of cytomegalovirus exposure and HLA in healthy donors. Study outcomes and limitations: Researchers counted about 150 TCR beta chains as cytomegalovirus-associated. The TCR clusters that emerged in the first cohort tended, a later analysis found, to co-occur in the approximately 120 validation repertoires. For most TCR sequences rarity was the rule, although some public TCRs occurred in many donors.

The length of the CDR3 is 17 residues. The V gene's germline CDR1 is MDHEN and CDR2 SYDVKM. V lost 4 bases and J 2 bases, leaving 20 bases between the germline ends. Sequencing used immunoSEQ multiplex PCR; TCRdb keeps in-frame clones, though not all of them. Counted here are 140,000 or so clones, just over 90% occurring once; the ten biggest clones make up approximately 0.7%. Worth noting for this clone: No antigen is known for it.

Sequenced: PBMCs. The V call is TRBV28, the J call TRBJ1-1; maybe TRBD1 (5 bases). The TCR was taken from a man between 18 and 35 years old in good health and CMV-seronegative. Here the CDR3 DNA reads TGTGCCAGCAGTTCTTTCAGACTTAGACAGCCAAACACTGAAGCTTTCTTT. Translating gives CASSSFRLRQPNTEAFF. The full variable domain, completed using reference TRBV28 and TRBJ1-1, is DVKVTQSSRYLVKRTGEKVFLECVQDMDHENMFWYRQDPGLGLRLIYFSYDVKMKEKGDIPEGYSVSREKKERFSLILESASTNQTSMYLCASSSFRLRQPNTEAFFGQGTRLTVV.